This T cell receptor (beta chain) is from a study of identical twins. General study findings and limits: It was possible that invariant MAIT and iNKT cells partly confounded the zero-insertion analyses. Abundant cord blood beta clonotypes carried fewer insertions; memory repertoires showed none. Sequences that were out-of-frame, alpha and twin-shared displayed an excess of low generation probability. Where beta out-of-frame sequences were concerned, excess twin sharing was weaker.

Remarks on this clonotype: What it binds is not known.

CDR1 is LGHDT, CDR2 YNNKEL, per germline (reference sequence). With V trimmed by 4 bases and J by 9 bases, 7 bases remained unmatched. CDR3 length equals 14 residues. A single record per CDR3 protein comes from TCRdb applying MiXCR to the 5' RACE reads. The top ten hold 5% to 6% of the sample, which has about 210,000 distinct CDR3 sequences, about a tenth seen once. The sequence was collected from a woman between 18 and 30 years old in good health. The sample was memory (CD45RO+) T cells sorted from blood. This rearrangement joins TRBV3-1 to TRBJ2-7, with TRBD2 identical over 12 bases. The CDR3 DNA sequence: TGTGCCAGCAGCCCCCTTCTAGCGGGGGGGGTGCAGTACTTC. Translation gives CASSPLLAGGVQYF.